These 27 T cell receptor beta chains originate from one sample sequenced in a study of T cell changes during pregnancy in multiple sclerosis. Clones were sequenced by immunoSEQ multiplex PCR, and TCRdb holds only the in-frame ones, with some missing. The data contain 23,000 or so clones, 75% to 90% of them singletons. The starting material was CD8+ T cells from peripheral blood mononuclear cells, obtained in the first trimester of pregnancy. The receptors come from a female donor in good health, enrolled as a control in a pregnancy study.

The chain carries TRBV7-2 and TRBJ2-7; TRBD1 is a possible D gene (5 bases). The CDR3 runs to 14 residues. V was cut by 3 bases and J by 0 bases, with 9 bases left in between. The germline gives CDR1 SGHTA, CDR2 FQGNSA. The CDR3 DNA sequence: TGTGCCAGCAGCTTCGAGACAGTCTCCTACGAGCAGTACTTC. It translates to CASSFETVSYEQYF.

This clone was found once. V usage is TRBV4-1 and J usage is TRBJ2-7, with a possible D match to TRBD1 (6 bases). V lost 4 bases and J lost 0, with 13 bases in between. The germline V gene encodes CDR1 MGHRA and CDR2 YSYEKL. The CDR3 extends over 15 amino acids. DNA for the CDR3: TGCGCCAGCAGCCGGGGGCAGTCGAGCTCCTACGAGCAGTACTTC. Translation gives CASSRGQSSSYEQYF.

About this clone: Other DNA sequences from this sample encode an identical CDR3 as well. The DNA for the CDR3 is TGTGCCAGCAGACTGAGTGGCAATGAGCAGTTCTTC. Residues: CASRLSGNEQFF. This chain joins TRBV6-5 and TRBJ2-1; D gene uncertain. CDR1 and CDR2 (germline): MNHEY, SVGAGI. V was clipped by 6 bases and J by 6 bases, with 9 bases between them. The CDR3 length is 12 residues.

V is TRBV4-2 and J is TRBJ2-2; TRBD1 might be the D (6 bases). The CDR3 is 16 amino acids. V dropped 1 base and J dropped 5 bases, with 14 bases sitting between them. Germline CDR1 LGHNA, CDR2 YNFKEQ. CDR3 nucleotide sequence: TGTGCCAGCAGCCAAGGGAGAGGGGGAACGACCGGGGAGCTGTTTTTT. As protein: CASSQGRGGTTGELFF.

This chain links TRBV28 with TRBJ2-3, with D possibly TRBD2 on 6 matching bases. CDR1 and CDR2 (germline): MDHEN, SYDVKM. V lost 5 bases, J lost 2 bases, and 14 bases lay in between. The CDR3 contains 15 residues. This CDR3 reads CASSTGTHLTDTQYF. The DNA for the CDR3 is TGTGCCAGCAGTACCGGGACTCATCTCACAGATACGCAGTATTTT.

The chain joins TRBV9 to TRBJ2-3, with D possibly being TRBD1 (5 bases). The CDR3 runs 15 residues. V lost 0 bases to trimming and J lost 1 base, with 9 bases between them. Germline V CDR1 and CDR2: SGDLS, YYNGEE. CDR3 bases: TGTGCCAGCAGCGTAGAGGGGATGGGCACAGATACGCAGTATTTT. As protein: CASSVEGMGTDTQYF.

This clone was found once. A junction end diverges from the germline sequence, so it may reflect a read error. The chain couples TRBV7-3 to TRBJ2-5; D ambiguous. The V gene's germline CDR1 is SGHTA and CDR2 FQGTGA. The CDR3 spans 15 residues. CDR3 amino acids: CASSPSSYPQEAQYF. CDR3 bases: TGTGCCAGCAGCCCGAGTAGCTATCCGCAAGAGGCCCAGTACTTC.

The chain is built from TRBV7-9 and TRBJ1-4; no definite D call. The CDR3 totals 12 residues. V lost 3 bases and J 13 bases, leaving 12 bases between the germline ends. Germline values: CDR1 SEHNR, CDR2 FQNEAQ (reference sequence). The CDR3 DNA reads TGTGCCAGCAGCTTGGGGAAGGGAGGACTGTTTTTT. Its protein product is CASSLGKGGLFF.

This rearrangement joins TRBV30 to TRBJ1-5; D possibly corresponds to TRBD1 (6 bases). V dropped 3 bases and J dropped 4 bases, with 13 bases sitting between them. The germline CDR1 and CDR2 sequences are GTSNPN and SVGIG (reference sequence). This CDR3 is 14 amino acids long. The CDR3, as DNA: TGTGCCTGGAGCCCGGGACATTCGAATCAGCCCCAGCATTTT. The encoded protein is CAWSPGHSNQPQHF.

V is TRBV14 and J is TRBJ2-7, with TRBD1 as a possible D gene (6 bases). The V end lost 4 bases, the J end lost 0 bases, and 16 bases lay between the germline ends. Germline CDR1 and CDR2: SGHDN and FVKESK. The CDR3 covers 16 residues. DNA of the CDR3: TGTGCCAGCAGCCGTTTCATCAGGGGTAGCTCCTACGAGCAGTACTTC. This translates into CASSRFIRGSSYEQYF.

V is TRBV6-5 and J is TRBJ1-5; 7 bases fit TRBD1. V dropped 5 bases and J dropped 0; count of bases not matched to a gene: 4. The CDR3 runs to 15 residues. Per germline, CDR1 MNHEY and CDR2 SVGAGI. The CDR3 here is CASSNDRVSNQPQHF. The DNA of the CDR3 is TGTGCCAGCAGTAACGACAGGGTTAGCAATCAGCCCCAGCATTTT.

V and J are TRBV7-9 and TRBJ1-1; no clear D gene. This CDR3 spans 14 amino acids. V was trimmed by 3 bases and J by 1 base, leaving 9 bases between them. Germline V gene sequence: CDR1 SEHNR, CDR2 FQNEAQ (reference sequence). The CDR3, as DNA: TGTGCCAGCAGCTTGATTGCAGAGAACACTGAAGCTTTCTTT. Translated, it gives CASSLIAENTEAFF. Looking up the rest from reference TRBV7-9 and TRBJ1-1 gives the full variable domain: DTGVSQNPRHKITKRGQNVTFRCDPISEHNRLYWYRQTLGQGPEFLTYFQNEAQLEKSRLLSDRFSAERPKGSFSTLEIQRTEQGDSAMYLCASSLIAENTEAFFGQGTRLTVV.

The chain is built from TRBV6-4 and TRBJ1-5; 7 positions agree with TRBD1. J lost 7 bases, V lost 6 bases, and 24 bases had no gene match. Germline values: CDR1 MRHNA, CDR2 SNTAGT. The CDR3 has 19 residues. The CDR3 spells CASRVRQGRPPKPRQPQHF. Here the CDR3 DNA reads TGTGCCAGCAGGGTAAGACAGGGTCGGCCCCCGAAACCGAGGCAGCCCCAGCATTTT.

CDR3 bases: TGTGCCAGCAGCCAAACTGTGGGGGGGGGTCTGAACACTGAAGCTTTCTTT. It is translated as CASSQTVGGGLNTEAFF. The V gene is TRBV7-9, the J gene TRBJ1-1, with D maybe TRBD1 (5 bases). The V end lost 5 bases, the J end lost 0 bases, and 19 bases lay between the germline ends. Germline CDR1 SEHNR, CDR2 FQNEAQ (reference sequence). This CDR3 spans 17 amino acids.

This rearrangement joins TRBV18 to TRBJ2-7, with 8 bases fitting TRBD1. The CDR3 length is 14 residues. The germline V gene encodes CDR1 KGHSH and CDR2 LQKENI. V lost 3 bases, J lost 9 bases, and 10 bases stayed unmatched. Written as DNA, the CDR3 is TGTGCCAGCTCACCGGAGCAGGGGGCAGATTCGCAGTACTTC. It yields the protein CASSPEQGADSQYF.

This chain uses TRBV5-6 with TRBJ1-2, with D perhaps TRBD1 (5 bases). CDR3 size: 12 residues. The germline V gene has CDR1 SGHDT and CDR2 YYEEEE. V was cut by 3 bases and J by 6 bases, with 9 bases left in between. The chain's CDR3 is CASSWGKHGYTF. The CDR3 bases are TGTGCCAGCAGCTGGGGCAAGCATGGCTACACCTTC.

CDR3 coding DNA: TGTGCCACCAATGAGGGACTAGTAACTTCGAGCGAGACCCAGTACTTC. It is translated as CATNEGLVTSSETQYF. This chain joins TRBV10-3 and TRBJ2-5; 8 nucleotides align to TRBD2. The germline CDR1 and CDR2 sequences are ENHRY and SYGVKD. The CDR3 totals 16 residues. Trimming took 10 bases from V and 5 from J; bases not matched to a gene: 18.

V and J are TRBV14 and TRBJ2-3; D perhaps matches TRBD2 (6 bases). Trimming shortened V by 2 bases and J by 0 bases, and 9 bases separated the two germline ends. The CDR3 length is 15 residues. Germline CDR1 SGHDN, CDR2 FVKESK. The CDR3 spells CASSQFRESTDTQYF. The CDR3 region has the DNA TGTGCCAGCAGCCAATTCCGGGAGAGCACAGATACGCAGTATTTT.

A single count supports this clone. The chain is built from TRBV28 and TRBJ1-1; D is ambiguous. The CDR3 is made up of 14 amino acids. Per germline, CDR1 MDHEN and CDR2 SYDVKM. V lost 7 bases and J 3 bases, leaving 15 bases between the germline ends. In DNA form, the CDR3 reads TGTGCCAGCAACTCGCGGTTCCCCCACACTGAAGCTTTCTTT. Protein sequence: CASNSRFPHTEAFF.

The chain uses TRBV4-1 and TRBJ2-7; 8 bases align to TRBD2. Per the germline V gene, CDR1 is MGHRA and CDR2 is YSYEKL. The CDR3 sequence is 15 residues long. With 4 bases clipped from V and 2 bases from J, the junction kept 7 bases outside the gene matches. The CDR3 loop is CASSPGGGRTYEQYF. DNA of the CDR3: TGCGCCAGCAGCCCCGGGGGGGGGCGAACCTACGAGCAGTACTTC.

The chain carries TRBV7-2 and TRBJ1-6; 9 bases fit TRBD1. The CDR3 extends over 15 amino acids. Germline V lookup: CDR1 SGHTA, CDR2 FQGNSA. V dropped 1 base and J dropped 7; count of bases not matched to a gene: 2. The CDR3, as DNA: TGTGCCAGCAGCTTAGTGACAGGGGGAAATTCACCCCTCCACTTT. Protein sequence: CASSLVTGGNSPLHF.

V and J are TRBV2 and TRBJ1-4, with a possible D match to TRBD1 (5 bases). This CDR3 has 12 amino acids. Germline-derived CDR1 and CDR2 are SNHLY and FYNNEI. The V end lost 8 bases, the J end lost 11 bases, and 15 bases lay between the germline ends. CDR3 bases: TGTGCCAGCGGGGGGAGCGATGGGAAACTGTTTTTT. It specifies CASGGSDGKLFF. The complete variable domain, with remaining parts taken from reference TRBV2 and TRBJ1-4, reads EPEVTQTPSHQVTQMGQEVILRCVPISNHLYFYWYRQILGQKVEFLVSFYNNEISEKSEIFDDQFSVERPDGSNFTLKIRSTKLEDSAMYFCASGGSDGKLFFGSGTQLSVL.

This chain uses TRBV7-9 with TRBJ1-1; no firm D call. Per germline, CDR1 SEHNR and CDR2 FQNEAQ (reference sequence). CDR3 size: 10 residues. The V end was cut by 2 bases, the J end by 7 bases, with 2 bases between. The CDR3: CASSLLEAFF. The CDR3 DNA is TGTGCCAGCAGCTTACTTGAAGCTTTCTTT.

The chain combines TRBV6-6 with TRBJ1-1, with D hard to call. V was clipped by 6 bases and J by 7 bases, with 12 bases between them. The CDR3 is made up of 12 amino acids. Looked up from germline, CDR1 is MNHNY and CDR2 is SVGAGI (reference sequence). The CDR3 spells CASSNSVGEAFF. The DNA of the CDR3 is TGTGCCAGCAGCAACAGTGTCGGTGAAGCTTTCTTT.

The rearrangement joins TRBV6-5 to TRBJ2-7; possible D gene TRBD1, 6 bases. V was cut by 6 bases and J by 3 bases, with 15 bases left in between. The CDR3 has 14 amino acids. Germline V CDR1 and CDR2: MNHEY, SVGAGI. The CDR3 here is CASSPSMTGYEQYF. CDR3 nucleotides: TGTGCCAGCAGCCCCTCCATGACAGGCTACGAGCAGTACTTC.

This chain connects TRBV5-6 to TRBJ2-7; 8 bases line up with TRBD1. V gave up 4 bases and J gave up 2 bases; unmatched junction bases: 11. Germline V CDR1 and CDR2: SGHDT, YYEEEE. This CDR3 region has 16 residues. The CDR3 DNA reads TGTGCCAGCAGCGCTATCGTCGGACAGGGAACCTACGAGCAGTACTTC. It yields the protein CASSAIVGQGTYEQYF. Full variable domain (remainder filled in from reference TRBV5-6 and TRBJ2-7): DAGVTQSPTHLIKTRGQQVTLRCSPKSGHDTVSWYQQALGQGPQFIFQYYEEEERQRGNFPDRFSGHQFPNYSSELNVNALLLGDSALYLCASSAIVGQGTYEQYFGPGTRLTVT.

The J gene is TRBJ2-7, the V gene TRBV27; tentative D call: TRBD1 (6 bases). This CDR3 has 14 residues. Trimming removed 2 bases from V and 2 bases from J, with 10 bases in between. Germline CDR1 MNHEY, CDR2 SMNVEV (reference sequence). The CDR3: CASSLTGPAYEQYF. As DNA, the CDR3 is TGTGCCAGCAGTTTAACAGGGCCTGCCTACGAGCAGTACTTC.